Following are 25 T cell receptor beta chains from one sample sequenced in a study of control samples from healthy donors and cancer patients. Profiling relied on immunoSEQ multiplex PCR, and the TCRdb table lists in-frame clones only, not all of them. The sample shows some 79,000 clones, approximately 90% of them seen only once. The source material was blood. The source is a man between 50 and 59 years old in good health.

The chain has TRBV5-4 and TRBJ2-5; TRBD2 matches at 13 bases. The CDR3 runs to 16 residues. Germline CDR1 reads SGHNT; CDR2 reads YYREEE (reference sequence). Germline trimming cut 4 bases from V and 5 bases from J; bases unmatched to any gene: 8. In nucleotides, the CDR3 is TGTGCCAGCAGCCCTCGGACTAGCGGGGGTATCGAGACCCAGTACTTC. This translates into CASSPRTSGGIETQYF.

The chain joins TRBV30 to TRBJ2-6, with D perhaps TRBD1 or TRBD2 (5 bases each). The germline gives CDR1 GTSNPN, CDR2 SVGIG (reference sequence). This CDR3 comprises 17 residues. Trimming took off 3 bases at V and 7 bases at J, with 22 bases between the two ends. The CDR3 is CAWRVGKRGTYANVLTF. The DNA for the CDR3 is TGTGCCTGGAGGGTGGGGAAGAGGGGAACTTACGCCAACGTCCTGACTTTC.

The chain uses TRBV6-1 and TRBJ1-5; D is perhaps TRBD1 (6 bases). CDR1 is MNHNS and CDR2 is SASEGT in the germline V gene. The CDR3 has 17 amino acids. Trimming left V 0 bases short and J 0 bases short, with 12 bases between. CDR3 amino acids: CASSEAPTGVSNQPQHF. For the CDR3, the DNA is TGTGCCAGCAGTGAAGCCCCGACAGGAGTTAGCAATCAGCCCCAGCATTTT.

This clone was seen once. The chain couples TRBV5-6 to TRBJ2-5, with a tentative D call TRBD2 (6 bases). Germline V gene data show CDR1 as SGHDT and CDR2 as YYEEEE. The V end lost 0 bases, the J end lost 4 bases, and 13 bases lay between the germline ends. CDR3 length: 15 residues. Here the CDR3 DNA reads TGTGCCAGCAGCTTGGTGGGGCGGGGAGGAGAGACCCAGTACTTC. Amino acids: CASSLVGRGGETQYF.

The chain couples TRBV3-1 (or the pseudogene TRBV3-2) to TRBJ1-6; D not certain. CDR3 length: 15 residues. With 2 bases removed from V and 7 bases from J, the gap between germline ends came to 12 bases. Germline values: CDR1 LGHDT, CDR2 YNNKEL (reference sequence). The CDR3 nucleotides are TGTGCCAGCAGCCAAACATACAGTTCGAATTCACCCCTCCACTTT. This encodes CASSQTYSSNSPLHF.

The chain couples TRBV5-1 to TRBJ2-6; D is perhaps TRBD1 (6 bases). With 3 bases removed from V and 1 base from J, the gap between germline ends came to 11 bases. The germline V gene encodes CDR1 SGHRS and CDR2 YFSETQ. CDR3 length: 16 residues. CDR3 protein: CASSSPDSSGANVLTF. The DNA for the CDR3 is TGCGCCAGCAGCTCTCCGGACAGTTCTGGGGCCAACGTCCTGACTTTC.

The chain is built from TRBV5-1 and TRBJ2-7; weak D call: TRBD1 (5 bases). The CDR3 runs to 14 residues. Trimming cost V 3 bases and J 5 bases, with 15 bases left between them. Germline lookup yields CDR1 SGHRS and CDR2 YFSETQ. The CDR3, as DNA: TGCGCCAGCAGCTCCAGGGCCGGTCAGGACGAGCAGTACTTC. Translation: CASSSRAGQDEQYF.

This chain links TRBV6-2 or TRBV6-3 with TRBJ1-1, with D hard to call. Trimming took 2 bases from V and 4 from J, leaving 8 bases between them. CDR3 length: 13 amino acids. The germline CDR1 and CDR2 sequences are MNHEY and SVGEGT. In nucleotides, the CDR3 is TGTGCCAGCAGTTACCTGGACCGCACTGAAGCTTTCTTT. Protein: CASSYLDRTEAFF.

The chain combines TRBV2 with TRBJ2-7; unclear D gene. The germline CDR1 and CDR2 sequences are SNHLY and FYNNEI. The CDR3 runs 12 residues. Trimming took 0 bases from V and 4 from J, leaving 4 bases between them. The CDR3 spells CASSEAGYEQYF. The CDR3 DNA sequence: TGTGCCAGCAGTGAAGCAGGGTACGAGCAGTACTTC.

The chain uses TRBV12-3 or TRBV12-4 and TRBJ1-4; unclear D gene. The ends were cut back, 6 bases at V and 8 bases at J, with 10 bases in the middle. The CDR3 totals 12 residues. CDR3 loop: CASRAIEEKLFF. DNA of the CDR3: TGTGCCAGCAGGGCCATAGAGGAAAAACTGTTTTTT.

The chain combines TRBV6-1 with TRBJ1-2; D call uncertain. Trimming took off 0 bases at V and 1 base at J, with 15 bases between the two ends. This CDR3 contains 17 residues. Germline V CDR1 and CDR2: MNHNS, SASEGT. The CDR3 DNA is TGTGCCAGCAGTGAAGCGCCGCGGGGATCGGGTAACTATGGCTACACCTTC. It is translated as CASSEAPRGSGNYGYTF.

The chain uses TRBV2 and TRBJ2-2, with D perhaps assigned TRBD1 or TRBD2 (5 bases each). CDR3 size: 16 residues. In germline, CDR1 is SNHLY, CDR2 FYNNEI. V was shortened by 5 bases and J by 1 base, with 14 bases between the two germline ends. The DNA of the CDR3 is TGTGCCAGCAGTATATACGGGGCGGGGAACACCGGGGAGCTGTTTTTT. Translating it yields CASSIYGAGNTGELFF.

This clone is a singleton in its sample. The CDR3 sequence is CAIRGGSYEQYF. The CDR3 nucleotides are TGTGCCATCAGGGGGGGCAGCTACGAGCAGTACTTC. The chain combines TRBV10-3 with TRBJ2-7; D might be TRBD1 or TRBD2, each matching 6 bases. CDR3 length: 12 residues. Trimming removed 6 bases from V and 3 bases from J, with 9 bases in between. Germline CDR1 ENHRY, CDR2 SYGVKD.

This clone has more than one count but fewer than ten. The chain joins TRBV7-3 to TRBJ2-1, with a possible D match to TRBD1 (5 bases). V dropped 5 bases and J dropped 4 bases, with 18 bases sitting between them. The CDR3 extends over 16 amino acids. Germline CDR1 is SGHTA and CDR2 is FQGTGA. The CDR3 DNA sequence: TGTGCCAGCAGCCCCCACCGACAGTCTCGGTACAATGAGCAGTTCTTC. Protein: CASSPHRQSRYNEQFF. The entire variable domain, with the rest obtained from reference TRBV7-3 and TRBJ2-1, is as follows: GAGVSQTPSNKVTEKGKYVELRCDPISGHTALYWYRQSLGQGPEFLIYFQGTGAADDSGLPNDRFFAVRPEGSVSTLKIQRTERGDSAVYLCASSPHRQSRYNEQFFGPGTRLTVL.

The table lists this clone with a count of one. The J gene is TRBJ1-2, the V gene TRBV6-1; 9 bases are shared with TRBD1. Unmatched junction bases numbered 13, after V lost 0 bases and J lost 8 bases. The germline V gene has CDR1 MNHNS and CDR2 SASEGT. The CDR3 runs to 17 residues. CDR3 protein: CASSEALPIHRGRGYTF. CDR3 nucleotides: TGTGCCAGCAGTGAAGCTCTCCCGATCCACAGGGGGCGAGGCTACACCTTC.

V gene TRBV4-1 combines with J gene TRBJ2-3; 12 bases are shared with TRBD2. CDR1 and CDR2 (germline): MGHRA, YSYEKL. J lost 4 bases, V lost 2 bases, and 19 bases had no gene match. CDR3 size: 21 residues. CDR3 region: CASSQFLGLAGPIQPSDTQYF. CDR3 DNA sequence: TGCGCCAGCAGCCAATTTCTGGGACTAGCGGGCCCTATCCAACCTTCAGATACGCAGTATTTT.

The chain joins TRBV30 to TRBJ1-4; the D is unclear. The CDR3 sequence is 14 residues long. The V end lost 2 bases, the J end lost 4 bases, and 11 bases lay between the germline ends. In germline, CDR1 is GTSNPN, CDR2 SVGIG (reference sequence). The CDR3 DNA reads TGTGCCTGGAGTTTGGATGGGTTTAATGAAAAACTGTTTTTT. The encoded protein is CAWSLDGFNEKLFF. Supplemented by reference TRBV30 and TRBJ1-4, the full variable domain reads SQTIHQWPATLVQPVGSPLSLECTVEGTSNPNLYWYRQAAGRGLQLLFYSVGIGQISSEVPQNLSASRPQDRQFILSSKKLLLSDSGFYLCAWSLDGFNEKLFFGSGTQLSVL.

The V gene is TRBV7-9, the J gene TRBJ2-5, with 9 bases that match TRBD1. The trim removed 5 bases at V and 6 bases at J, leaving 7 bases unmatched. Per germline, CDR1 SEHNR and CDR2 FQNEAQ (reference sequence). This CDR3 is built from 14 residues. The CDR3 here is CASSTDRGWKTQYF. The CDR3 DNA reads TGTGCCAGCAGCACGGACAGGGGTTGGAAGACCCAGTACTTC.

The chain is built from TRBV19 and TRBJ1-1; D possibly corresponds to TRBD1 (6 bases). V gave up 7 bases and J gave up 1 base, with 13 bases separating them. Germline V gives CDR1 LNHDA, CDR2 SQIVND (reference sequence). The CDR3 covers 14 residues. Written as DNA, the CDR3 is TGTGCCAGTAATTACAGGGTTGGGAACACTGAAGCTTTCTTT. Translated, it gives CASNYRVGNTEAFF.

The rearrangement joins TRBV6-2 or TRBV6-3 to TRBJ2-7; D unresolved. Germline V gene sequence: CDR1 MNHEY, CDR2 SVGEGT. V gave up 5 bases and J gave up 9 bases, with 17 bases separating them. The CDR3 has 13 residues. The DNA of the CDR3 is TGTGCCAGCAGTACAGATTATAAAGTGTGGCAGTACTTC. Translated: CASSTDYKVWQYF.

The J gene is TRBJ1-2, the V gene TRBV11-2; weak D call: TRBD1 (5 bases). Per the germline V gene, CDR1 is SGHAT and CDR2 is FQNNGV. The CDR3 runs to 17 residues. V lost 1 base to trimming and J lost 6 bases, with 21 bases between them. The CDR3 loop is CASSLVREPYLGDGYTF. DNA of the CDR3: TGTGCCAGCAGCTTAGTCAGGGAGCCATATTTAGGGGATGGCTACACCTTC.

The chain joins TRBV27 to TRBJ1-1; D gene ambiguous. Germline-derived CDR1 and CDR2 are MNHEY and SMNVEV (reference sequence). This CDR3 comprises 13 residues. Trimming removed 5 bases from V and 3 bases from J, with 10 bases in between. CDR3 DNA sequence: TGTGCCAGCAGTCCGGACGGATACACTGAAGCTTTCTTT. It specifies CASSPDGYTEAFF.

This clone was found a few times. The rearrangement links TRBV7-2 to TRBJ1-6; TRBD1 aligns across 9 bases. Looked up from germline, CDR1 is SGHTA and CDR2 is FQGNSA. V was pared by 4 bases and J by 10 bases, with 8 bases of the junction left unmatched. The CDR3 spans 15 residues. The CDR3: CASSSQQGAPSPLHF. CDR3 bases: TGTGCCAGCAGCTCCCAACAGGGGGCACCATCACCCCTCCACTTT. The whole variable domain, filled in from reference TRBV7-2 and TRBJ1-6, reads GAGVSQSPSNKVTEKGKDVELRCDPISGHTALYWYRQSLGQGLEFLIYFQGNSAPDKSGLPSDRFSAERTGGSVSTLTIQRTQQEDSAVYLCASSSQQGAPSPLHFGNGTRLTVT.

The chain is built from TRBV5-4 and TRBJ1-6; D may be TRBD1 (5 bases). V shed 4 bases and J shed 7 bases, with 15 bases lying between them. This CDR3 is 15 amino acids long. Per the germline V gene, CDR1 is SGHNT and CDR2 is YYREEE (reference sequence). The CDR3 sequence: CASSVEPGLNSPLHF. CDR3 nucleotides: TGTGCCAGCAGCGTGGAACCAGGGTTAAATTCACCCCTCCACTTT.

V and J are TRBV5-6 and TRBJ2-4, with unresolved D. The CDR3 runs to 16 residues. CDR1 is SGHDT and CDR2 is YYEEEE in the germline V gene. V gave up 0 bases and J gave up 0 bases, with 10 bases separating them. Here the CDR3 reads CASSLVVSLAKNIQYF. The CDR3 region has the DNA TGTGCCAGCAGCTTGGTGGTCTCACTAGCCAAAAACATTCAGTACTTC.